A single sample is the source of the 22 T cell receptor beta chains below, sequenced in a study of blood T cell repertoires in COVID-19. Using immunoSEQ multiplex PCR, the repertoire was profiled, and TCRdb retains in-frame clones only, with some absent. The sample lists over 250,000 clones, around 89% occurring once. The source material was peripheral blood. These receptors were collected from a woman between 45 and 60 years old with COVID-19, enrolled during active disease.

The DNA of the CDR3 is TGTGCCAGCAGCCGGGGGGACCCGGGAGAGACCCAGTACTTC. Encoded protein: CASSRGDPGETQYF. The chain joins TRBV5-5 to TRBJ2-5, with 7 nucleotides matching TRBD2. With 4 bases clipped from V and 4 bases from J, the junction kept 7 bases outside the gene matches. This CDR3 region has 14 residues. Germline V CDR1 and CDR2: SGHKS, YYEKEE (reference sequence). Full variable domain (missing parts from reference TRBV5-5 and TRBJ2-5): DAGVTQSPTHLIKTRGQQVTLRCSPISGHKSVSWYQQVLGQGPQFIFQYYEKEERGRGNFPDRFSARQFPNYSSELNVNALLLGDSALYLCASSRGDPGETQYFGPGTRLLVL.

This sequence joins TRBV9 and TRBJ2-4; 8 nucleotides line up with TRBD1. The CDR3 length is 15 residues. Germline V gene lookup returns CDR1 SGDLS and CDR2 YYNGEE. Germline trimming cut 0 bases from V and 5 bases from J; bases unmatched to any gene: 4. CDR3 in DNA: TGTGCCAGCAGCGTAGAGGACAGGGTTGAAAACATTCAGTACTTC. Residues: CASSVEDRVENIQYF.

The chain is built from TRBV19 and TRBJ1-3, with TRBD1 identical over 8 bases. This CDR3 comprises 15 residues. V shed 6 bases and J 0 bases; nucleotides not matched to a gene: 4. Germline V CDR1 and CDR2: LNHDA, SQIVND (reference sequence). CDR3 residues: CASRRTGSSGNTIYF. The CDR3 DNA reads as TGTGCCAGTAGGAGGACAGGGAGCTCTGGAAACACCATATATTTT. The full variable domain, rest sourced from reference TRBV19 and TRBJ1-3, is DGGITQSPKYLFRKEGQNVTLSCEQNLNHDAMYWYRQDPGQGLRLIYYSQIVNDFQKGDIAEGYSVSREKKESFPLTVTSAQKNPTAFYLCASRRTGSSGNTIYFGEGSWLTVV.

This rearrangement joins TRBV6-1 to TRBJ1-2, with 9 bases that match TRBD1. Trimming took 2 bases from V and 5 from J; bases not matched to a gene: 6. CDR1 MNHNS and CDR2 SASEGT come from the germline V gene. The CDR3 sequence is 15 residues long. As DNA, the CDR3 is TGTGCCAGCAGTGAAAGCGTAGGGACAGGGTATGGCTACACCTTC. Translated: CASSESVGTGYGYTF.

The chain links TRBV9 to TRBJ2-1, with 11 bases lining up with TRBD1. CDR1 and CDR2 from the germline V gene are SGDLS and YYNGEE. CDR3 length equals 15 residues. V shed 4 bases and J 4 bases; nucleotides not matched to a gene: 4. This chain's CDR3 is CASSHRDRGYNEQFF. The CDR3 DNA is TGTGCCAGCAGCCACCGGGACAGGGGGTACAATGAGCAGTTCTTC.

The rearrangement uses TRBV19 and TRBJ2-7; 10 bases are shared with TRBD2. CDR3 length: 14 amino acids. The germline V gene has CDR1 LNHDA and CDR2 SQIVND (reference sequence). V shed 6 bases, J shed 2 bases, and the junction held 4 bases outside the gene matches. The CDR3 nucleotides read TGTGCCAGTAGCAGAGCGGGAGGGGCCTACGAGCAGTACTTC. As protein: CASSRAGGAYEQYF.

This chain connects TRBV6-6 to TRBJ2-7, with D tentatively TRBD1 (5 bases). V was pared by 7 bases and J by 1 base, with 11 bases between. This CDR3 has 13 amino acids. Germline loops: CDR1 MNHNY, CDR2 SVGAGI (reference sequence). In DNA, the CDR3 is TGTGCCAGCAAACCCAGGGAATCCTACGAGCAGTACTTC. It specifies CASKPRESYEQYF.

The chain links TRBV6-5 to TRBJ2-3; TRBD2 is a possible D gene (6 bases). Deletions cut 7 bases from V and 8 bases from J, with 16 bases between. Germline assignment: CDR1 MNHEY and CDR2 SVGAGI. The CDR3 is 13 amino acids. The chain's CDR3 is CASTAGPPGTQYF. For the CDR3, the DNA is TGTGCCAGCACGGCGGGGCCACCCGGTACGCAGTATTTT.

The chain links TRBV6-4 to TRBJ2-3, with D unclear. CDR1 is MRHNA, CDR2 SNTAGT, per germline. V gave up 2 bases and J gave up 6 bases, with 3 bases separating them. The CDR3 consists of 11 residues. The CDR3 DNA follows: TGTGCCAGCAGTGACCGGGATACGCAGTATTTT. Protein: CASSDRDTQYF.

This clone was seen a few times. This chain uses TRBV27 with TRBJ1-1; perhaps TRBD1 as D (5 bases). The CDR3 consists of 15 residues. V gave up 4 bases and J gave up 1 base, with 13 bases separating them. Looked up from germline, CDR1 is MNHEY and CDR2 is SMNVEV (reference sequence). This CDR3 is CASSYRGHTNTEAFF. CDR3 sequence (DNA): TGTGCCAGCAGTTATCGCGGACATACGAACACTGAAGCTTTCTTT.

This clone was observed a handful of times. The chain couples TRBV2 to TRBJ1-2; D may be TRBD1 (6 bases). CDR1 is SNHLY, CDR2 FYNNEI, per germline. The CDR3 is 15 residues long. With 0 bases removed from V and 14 bases from J, the gap between germline ends came to 22 bases. In nucleotides, the CDR3 is TGTGCCAGCAGTGAAGCGCCAGGGGCGGGCTATGGGGAAACCTTC. Its protein product is CASSEAPGAGYGETF.

The V call is TRBV27, the J call TRBJ2-7; D is unresolved. V was shortened by 2 bases and J by 6 bases, with 8 bases between the two germline ends. Per the germline V gene, CDR1 is MNHEY and CDR2 is SMNVEV (reference sequence). The CDR3 contains 12 residues. The CDR3 here is CASSLLVTEQYF. The CDR3, as DNA: TGTGCCAGCAGTTTACTAGTTACCGAGCAGTACTTC.

The table lists this clone with a count of one. This chain links TRBV7-8 with TRBJ2-3, with TRBD2 matching over 9 bases. With V trimmed by 6 bases and J by 4 bases, 8 bases remained unmatched. In germline, CDR1 is SGHVS, CDR2 FQNEAQ. The CDR3 contains 15 residues. CDR3 region: CASRGPSGIADTQYF. Written as DNA, the CDR3 is TGTGCCAGCAGAGGTCCTAGCGGGATCGCAGATACGCAGTATTTT.

This clone was seen once. The chain carries TRBV6-5 and TRBJ2-5, with D perhaps matching TRBD2 (5 bases). The CDR3 consists of 15 residues. V lost 7 bases and J 5 bases, leaving 20 bases between the germline ends. CDR1 MNHEY and CDR2 SVGAGI come from the germline V gene. CDR3 DNA sequence: TGTGCCAGCACCGACATGAGGGTCCGCGGGGAGACCCAGTACTTC. Its protein product is CASTDMRVRGETQYF.

This chain uses TRBV2 with TRBJ2-3, with no clear D. Germline V lookup: CDR1 SNHLY, CDR2 FYNNEI. V was trimmed by 8 bases and J by 2 bases, leaving 11 bases between them. There are 13 residues in the CDR3. CDR3 sequence reads: CASERELTDTQYF. The CDR3 bases are TGTGCCAGCGAACGAGAGCTCACAGATACGCAGTATTTT. The variable domain in full, with the rest retrieved from reference TRBV2 and TRBJ2-3, is EPEVTQTPSHQVTQMGQEVILRCVPISNHLYFYWYRQILGQKVEFLVSFYNNEISEKSEIFDDQFSVERPDGSNFTLKIRSTKLEDSAMYFCASERELTDTQYFGPGTRLTVL.

The gene calls are TRBV11-2 and TRBJ2-1; a weak D match, TRBD2 (6 bases). The CDR3 extends over 19 amino acids. V was cut by 3 bases and J by 5 bases, with 26 bases left in between. CDR1 is SGHAT, CDR2 FQNNGV, per germline. The CDR3 sequence is CASSFQTKLWTNENNEQFF. For the CDR3, the DNA is TGTGCCAGCAGCTTTCAAACCAAGTTATGGACTAATGAAAACAATGAGCAGTTCTTC.

The rearrangement uses TRBV6-5 and TRBJ2-7, with 9 bases that match TRBD1. The CDR3 consists of 13 residues. Per the germline V gene, CDR1 is MNHEY and CDR2 is SVGAGI. Germline trimming cut 5 bases from V and 9 bases from J; bases unmatched to any gene: 8. The CDR3, as DNA: TGTGCCAGCAGTCTAAGGACAGGGGTCGGGCAGTACTTC. This sequence encodes CASSLRTGVGQYF.

In its sample, this clone was seen once. The CDR3 DNA is TGTGCCAGCAGCTATCGGACAGGGGACTACGAGCAGTACTTC. Protein sequence: CASSYRTGDYEQYF. The chain employs TRBV5-5 and TRBJ2-7; TRBD1 aligns across 9 bases. The germline CDR1 and CDR2 sequences are SGHKS and YYEKEE (reference sequence). The CDR3 runs to 14 residues. The V gene end was trimmed by 3 bases and the J gene end by 3 bases; junction bases not matched to a gene: 4.

V gene TRBV10-3 combines with J gene TRBJ2-7; TRBD1 agrees at 7 bases. Unmatched junction bases numbered 12, after V lost 4 bases and J lost 6 bases. Germline-derived CDR1 and CDR2 are ENHRY and SYGVKD. This CDR3 comprises 15 residues. Here the CDR3 reads CAISASPGQASEQYF. Here the CDR3 DNA reads TGTGCCATCAGTGCATCCCCTGGACAGGCCTCCGAGCAGTACTTC.

This chain connects TRBV3-1 (or the pseudogene TRBV3-2) to TRBJ1-5; D is unclear. V gave up 0 bases and J gave up 4 bases, with 7 bases separating them. The CDR3 covers 14 residues. CDR1 and CDR2 from the germline V gene are LGHDT and YNNKEL (reference sequence). The CDR3, as DNA: TGTGCCAGCAGCCAAGAACTGAGGAATCAGCCCCAGCATTTT. Residues: CASSQELRNQPQHF.

The table lists this clone with a count of one. The chain couples TRBV9 to TRBJ2-6; D gene uncertain. V was shortened by 0 bases and J by 0 bases, with 13 bases between the two germline ends. The CDR3 is 18 residues long. Germline values: CDR1 SGDLS, CDR2 YYNGEE. CDR3 sequence: CASSVAMSAASGANVLTF. Here the CDR3 DNA reads TGTGCCAGCAGCGTAGCTATGAGTGCTGCCTCTGGGGCCAACGTCCTGACTTTC.

The chain combines TRBV7-2 with TRBJ2-7; TRBD2 agrees at 11 bases. The CDR3 extends over 15 amino acids. CDR1 and CDR2 from the germline V gene are SGHTA and FQGNSA. V lost 5 bases, J lost 2 bases, and 5 bases stayed unmatched. The CDR3, as DNA: TGTGCCAGCAGCCTAGGGACTAGCGGAACCTACGAGCAGTACTTC. It yields the protein CASSLGTSGTYEQYF. Using reference TRBV7-2 and TRBJ2-7 for the parts outside the CDR3, the full variable domain is GAGVSQSPSNKVTEKGKDVELRCDPISGHTALYWYRQSLGQGLEFLIYFQGNSAPDKSGLPSDRFSAERTGGSVSTLTIQRTQQEDSAVYLCASSLGTSGTYEQYFGPGTRLTVT.